These 28 T cell receptor beta chains came from one sample sequenced in a study of molecular identifiers for immune sequencing clone quantification. TCRdb re-called the PCR reads through MiXCR, storing one row per CDR3 protein. Of hundreds of thousands of distinct CDR3 sequences listed, less than 20% were seen once; the top ten hold 0.85%. The specimen was naive CD8+ T cells from blood, with Jurkat cell RNA spiked in. Regarding subset: FACS-sorted CD8+CD4-CCR7+CD45RA+ naive T cells. The receptors stem from a human donor in good health. Some libraries in this study had Jurkat cell RNA spiked in.

Written as DNA, the CDR3 is TGTGCCAGCAGCCCAGGTGGAGGGATCGCACAGACAGATACGCAGTATTTT. It specifies CASSPGGGIAQTDTQYF. The gene calls are TRBV9 and TRBJ2-3, with a possible D match to TRBD2 (6 bases). The germline gives CDR1 SGDLS, CDR2 YYNGEE. This CDR3 spans 17 amino acids. With 4 bases removed from V and 3 bases from J, the gap between germline ends came to 21 bases. The full variable domain, in which reference TRBV9 and TRBJ2-3 provide the parts outside the CDR3, is DSGVTQTPKHLITATGQRVTLRCSPRSGDLSVYWYQQSLDQGLQFLIQYYNGEERAKGNILERFSAQQFPDLHSELNLSSLELGDSALYFCASSPGGGIAQTDTQYFGPGTRLTVL.

This clonotype has ten or more counts. The chain has TRBV18 and TRBJ1-4; unclear D gene. Germline CDR1 is KGHSH and CDR2 is LQKENI. The V gene lost 3 bases and the J gene lost 5 bases, with 16 bases spanning the gap. There are 16 residues in the CDR3. The CDR3 here is CASSPLRNSKNEKLFF. The CDR3 nucleotides read TGTGCCAGCTCACCCCTCCGGAACAGCAAGAATGAAAAACTGTTTTTT. The full variable domain, with the rest looked up from reference TRBV18 and TRBJ1-4, is NAGVMQNPRHLVRRRGQEARLRCSPMKGHSHVYWYRQLPEEGLKFMVYLQKENIIDESGMPKERFSAEFPKEGPSILRIQQVVRGDSAAYFCASSPLRNSKNEKLFFGSGTQLSVL.

The sample holds many counts of this clonotype. The rearrangement links TRBV4-3 to TRBJ2-3, with D uncertain. The germline CDR1 and CDR2 sequences are LGHNA and YSLEER. V was pared by 2 bases and J by 0 bases, with 18 bases between. CDR3 size: 18 residues. CDR3 DNA sequence: TGCGCCAGCAGCCAAAAAAGGCTCGGTCCCGCTAGCACAGATACGCAGTATTTT. Protein: CASSQKRLGPASTDTQYF.

This clonotype was observed many times. The chain uses TRBV5-1 and TRBJ2-7; 8 bases agree with TRBD1. Germline assignment: CDR1 SGHRS and CDR2 YFSETQ. The CDR3 is 15 residues long. Unmatched junction bases numbered 5, after V lost 0 bases and J lost 3 bases. The DNA of the CDR3 is TGCGCCAGCAGCTTGGACCTGACAGGGGTCTACGAGCAGTACTTC. It codes for CASSLDLTGVYEQYF.

As regards this clonotype: It may be a read error: a sequence one base away is much more abundant. The chain joins TRBV7-9 to TRBJ2-2; D perhaps matches TRBD2 (5 bases). The CDR3 has 14 amino acids. Germline V CDR1 and CDR2: SEHNR, FQNEAQ (reference sequence). CDR3 in DNA: TGTGTCAGCAGCTTCGCGGGTCAAGACGGGGAGCTGTTTTTT. This sequence encodes CVSSFAGQDGELFF.

Ten or more counts support this clonotype. V and J are TRBV27 and TRBJ1-1, with 8 bases matching TRBD1. Germline V gene sequence: CDR1 MNHEY, CDR2 SMNVEV (reference sequence). V was clipped by 5 bases and J by 7 bases; unmatched bases: 9. The length of the CDR3 is 14 residues. The CDR3 here is CASSPQTGAIEAFF. CDR3 coding DNA: TGTGCCAGCAGTCCTCAGACAGGGGCCATTGAAGCTTTCTTT.

Regarding this clonotype: A much larger clone differs by one base, so this may be a read error. The V call is TRBV9, the J call TRBJ2-1; 7 bases are a match to TRBD2. V was pared by 3 bases and J by 3 bases, with 12 bases of the junction left unmatched. The CDR3 runs 17 residues. Germline loops: CDR1 SGDLS, CDR2 YYNGEE. The CDR3 region is CASSDWTGTNGYNEQFF. CDR3 nucleotides: TGTGCCAGCAGCGACTGGACCGGGACTAACGGCTACAATGAGCAGTTCTTC.

About this clonotype: A single base separates this from a much larger clone, so it may be a read error. This chain joins TRBV4-2 and TRBJ2-3, with 7 bases identical to TRBD2. CDR3 size: 17 residues. Germline V gene data show CDR1 as LGHNA and CDR2 as YNFKEQ. The V gene end was trimmed by 0 bases and the J gene end by 0 bases; junction bases not matched to a gene: 6. CDR3 sequence reads: CASSQDSVLASTDTQYF. The CDR3 DNA sequence: TGTGCCAGCAGCCAAGACTCCGTACTAGCGAGCACAGATACGCAGTATTTT.

This clonotype was seen more than once but under ten times. CDR3 in amino acids: CSARDIRGVGYGYTF. The CDR3 DNA follows: TGCAGTGCCAGGGACATTCGAGGGGTAGGCTATGGCTACACCTTC. The chain couples TRBV20-1 to TRBJ1-2; D may be TRBD1 (6 bases). V lost 6 bases and J lost 4, with 21 bases in between. Germline CDR1 is DFQATT and CDR2 is SNEGSKA (reference sequence). This CDR3 spans 15 amino acids.

In this sample, this clonotype turned up many times. The CDR3 reads CASSPGTGSLWYF. The CDR3 DNA reads TGTGCCAGCAGCCCCGGGACGGGGAGTTTGTGGTACTTC. V and J are TRBV6-5 and TRBJ2-7; tentatively, D is TRBD1 or TRBD2 (5 bases each). CDR3 size: 13 residues. Per germline, CDR1 MNHEY and CDR2 SVGAGI. Trimming took 6 bases from V and 12 from J, leaving 21 bases between them.

This clonotype has a count of ten or more. The V and J genes are TRBV13 and TRBJ2-7, with D tentatively TRBD2 (6 bases). CDR1 and CDR2 (germline): PRHDT, FYEKMQ (reference sequence). The CDR3 sequence is 15 residues long. Between the trimmed V and J ends, which lost 7 bases and 3 bases, there was a span of 19 bases. The CDR3 nucleotides are TGTGCCAGCACCCTGAGTACGGGAGTAGACTACGAGCAGTACTTC. It specifies CASTLSTGVDYEQYF.

There are many counts of this clonotype. The chain recombines TRBV4-1 with TRBJ2-5; D unclear. This CDR3 has 16 residues. Trimming took off 0 bases at V and 2 bases at J, with 13 bases between the two ends. Germline V gene data show CDR1 as MGHRA and CDR2 as YSYEKL. The CDR3 spells CASSQDSPDPQETQYF. CDR3 in DNA: TGCGCCAGCAGCCAAGATAGCCCTGACCCGCAAGAGACCCAGTACTTC.

A few counts support this clonotype. The rearrangement joins TRBV27 to TRBJ2-5; D assignment may be TRBD1 or TRBD2 (5 bases each). Trimming removed 8 bases at V and 2 bases at J, with 12 bases between. Germline V lookup: CDR1 MNHEY, CDR2 SMNVEV (reference sequence). The CDR3 consists of 13 residues. For the CDR3, the DNA is TGTGCCAGCGGGTATGGGGGTCAAGAGACCCAGTACTTC. Translation gives CASGYGGQETQYF.

This clonotype has ten or more counts. The gene calls are TRBV9 and TRBJ1-6; D gene unclear. The CDR3 consists of 14 residues. CDR1 and CDR2 (germline): SGDLS, YYNGEE. Deletions cut 0 bases from V and 9 bases from J, with 10 bases between. The CDR3 coding sequence is TGTGCCAGCAGCGTAGCGGAGTTAGGTTCACCCCTCCACTTT. This sequence encodes CASSVAELGSPLHF.

This clonotype occurred many times. This chain uses TRBV20-1 with TRBJ2-1, with D maybe TRBD2 (5 bases). From germline, CDR1 is DFQATT and CDR2 SNEGSKA (reference sequence). Trimming removed 8 bases from V and 0 bases from J, with 23 bases in between. CDR3 length: 17 residues. The DNA of the CDR3 is TGCAGTCTTGAATCAACTAGGTTAGGAACCTCCTACAATGAGCAGTTCTTC. Its translation is CSLESTRLGTSYNEQFF.

Concerning this clonotype: A clone one base away is much larger, so this may be a read error. Given the absence of the conserved phenylalanine or tryptophan at the CDR3 end, a read error is likely. The chain has TRBV19 and TRBJ1-1; 7 positions agree with TRBD1. Germline values: CDR1 LNHDA, CDR2 SQIVND (reference sequence). The CDR3 sequence is 17 residues long. The junction had 13 bases not matched to a gene; V was cut back by 5 bases and J by 1 base. The CDR3 DNA reads as TGTGCCAGTAGTTTGAGGCGAGGGGGCCCGGCGAACACTGAAGCTTTCCTT. It codes for CASSLRRGGPANTEAFL.

In its sample, this clonotype was seen many times. V is TRBV6-2 or TRBV6-3 and J is TRBJ1-5, with D possibly TRBD1 on 5 matching bases. Germline V lookup: CDR1 MNHEY, CDR2 SVGEGT. This CDR3 region has 13 residues. Trimming pared 2 bases from V and 7 bases from J, leaving 9 bases between. The CDR3 coding sequence is TGTGCCAGCAGTTACGGGGCTAGCCAGCCCCAGCATTTT. The encoded protein is CASSYGASQPQHF.

This clonotype was observed at least ten times. An end of the junction differs from the germline gene, which may be a read error. The chain couples TRBV5-6 to TRBJ2-7; perhaps TRBD2 as D (6 bases). Per the germline V gene, CDR1 is SGHDT and CDR2 is YYEEEE. This CDR3 is built from 11 residues. CDR3 sequence: CASSFGGRESF. The CDR3 DNA reads as TGTGCCAGCAGCTTTGGGGGTCGGGAGAGCTTC.

Ten or more counts support this clonotype. The J gene is TRBJ2-7, the V gene TRBV6-5, with 10 bases that match TRBD1. Germline values: CDR1 MNHEY, CDR2 SVGAGI. V shed 2 bases, J shed 2 bases, and the junction held 0 bases outside the gene matches. The CDR3 runs 14 residues. The CDR3 region has the DNA TGTGCCAGCAGTTACGGACAGGGGGCCTACGAGCAGTACTTC. Amino acids: CASSYGQGAYEQYF.

Of note for this clonotype: A much more abundant neighbour one base away suggests this may be a read error. The gene calls are TRBV25-1 and TRBJ1-4, with TRBD1 identical over 7 bases. CDR1 is MGHDK and CDR2 is SYGVNS in the germline V gene. This CDR3 contains 11 residues. Germline trimming cut 8 bases from V and 12 bases from J; bases unmatched to any gene: 6. CDR3 region: CASGWGTELFF. CDR3 sequence (DNA): TGTGCCAGCGGCTGGGGGACAGAACTGTTTTTT.

Of note for this clonotype: A much larger clone is a single base away; this may be a read error. The CDR3 reads CASSYTVGFGGTVREQYF. CDR3 nucleotide sequence: TGTGCCAGCAGTTACACGGTAGGTTTCGGCGGCACAGTGAGGGAGCAGTACTTC. V usage is TRBV6-5 and J usage is TRBJ2-7; D not certain. Trimming took 2 bases from V and 7 from J, leaving 27 bases between them. The CDR3 is 18 amino acids. Germline lookup yields CDR1 MNHEY and CDR2 SVGAGI.

This clonotype was observed many times. The chain carries TRBV12-3 or TRBV12-4 and TRBJ2-3, with D unclear. This CDR3 region has 17 residues. Trimming removed 3 bases from V and 0 bases from J, with 16 bases in between. The CDR3 region is CASSFSLFLTSTDTQYF. CDR3 coding DNA: TGTGCCAGCAGTTTTTCGCTGTTTCTGACGAGCACAGATACGCAGTATTTT.

This clonotype has a handful of counts. The chain is built from TRBV29-1 and TRBJ2-1; TRBD2 is a possible D gene (5 bases). V gave up 4 bases and J gave up 8 bases, with 18 bases separating them. CDR3 length: 14 amino acids. The germline V gene encodes CDR1 SQVTM and CDR2 ANQGSEA. The CDR3 protein is CSVGSGLIYDEQFF. The CDR3 nucleotides are TGCAGCGTTGGGAGCGGTCTCATTTATGATGAGCAGTTCTTC.

About this clonotype: A much larger clone lies one base from this, so it may be a read error. The chain couples TRBV27 to TRBJ1-1, with D maybe TRBD1 (6 bases). The CDR3 is made up of 17 amino acids. The germline V gene has CDR1 MNHEY and CDR2 SMNVEV (reference sequence). In DNA, the CDR3 is TGTGCCAACAGTCCAGACGCGTCGGGGGGCGCATTTAGTGAAGCTTTCTTT. This codes for CANSPDASGGAFSEAFF.

Comments on this clonotype: This CDR3 is missing its conserved last phenylalanine or tryptophan, likely due to a read error. The limits of the CDR3 on the DNA are not certain, so only TCRdb's listed CDR3 is given. The V call is TRBV6-6, the J call TRBJ1-5; the table assigns TRBD1, which was not confirmed against the DNA. Termini included, the CDR3 measures 16 amino acids. Germline V CDR1 and CDR2: MNHNY, SVGAGI (reference sequence). The CDR3 region is CASSYRQAGSDQPQHS.

This clonotype appeared once. This likely comes from a read error, as the CDR3 has no conserved phenylalanine or tryptophan at its end. The chain employs TRBV27 and TRBJ2-1; D may be TRBD2 (5 bases). CDR3 length equals 18 residues. Germline-derived CDR1 and CDR2 are MNHEY and SMNVEV (reference sequence). V was pared by 0 bases and J by 2 bases, with 17 bases between. The CDR3 region is CASSLSGPLVPPYNEQFY. CDR3 DNA sequence: TGTGCCAGCAGTTTATCCGGCCCACTAGTACCCCCCTACAATGAGCAGTTCTAC.

The rearrangement uses TRBV4-3 and TRBJ2-1; TRBD2 agrees at 7 bases. Germline assignment: CDR1 LGHNA and CDR2 YSLEER. The CDR3 contains 15 residues. Germline trimming cut 4 bases from V and 8 bases from J; bases unmatched to any gene: 11. The CDR3 spells CASSPSRLAQYEQFF. The CDR3 bases are TGCGCCAGCAGCCCCTCACGACTAGCCCAATATGAGCAGTTCTTC.

The rearrangement uses TRBV11-2 and TRBJ2-7; D is unresolved. Germline-derived CDR1 and CDR2 are SGHAT and FQNNGV. V was pared by 5 bases and J by 3 bases, with 17 bases between. The CDR3 covers 15 residues. CDR3 sequence reads: CASSTSTITFYEQYF. As DNA, the CDR3 is TGTGCCAGCAGCACATCTACCATCACCTTCTACGAGCAGTACTTC.